The clone carrying this T cell receptor beta chain has just one count. This sample is part of a study of blood T cell repertoires in COVID-19. Germline CDR1 reads KGHDR; CDR2 reads SFDVKD. The CDR3 totals 13 residues. The ends lost 5 bases at V and 9 bases at J; junction bases unmatched: 6. Original data processing: Cell counts per sample came from amplifying reference gene primers. Method: immunoSEQ multiplex PCR; TCRdb's copy keeps in-frame clones and lacks some. For V, J and clone size, that table is used; D and trimming come from the DNA. The profile covers around 330,000 clones, with about 88% appearing a single time and around 2.7% taken by the ten largest.

The J gene is TRBJ2-1, the V gene TRBV24-1, with 7 positions matching TRBD1. Input material: PBMCs or T cells enriched from blood (not recorded which). This clonotype was sampled from a man in his 60s who had recovered from COVID-19. CDR3 sequence (DNA): TGTGCCACCAGTGTTAAACAGGGGACTGAGCAGTTCTTC. Protein sequence: CATSVKQGTEQFF.